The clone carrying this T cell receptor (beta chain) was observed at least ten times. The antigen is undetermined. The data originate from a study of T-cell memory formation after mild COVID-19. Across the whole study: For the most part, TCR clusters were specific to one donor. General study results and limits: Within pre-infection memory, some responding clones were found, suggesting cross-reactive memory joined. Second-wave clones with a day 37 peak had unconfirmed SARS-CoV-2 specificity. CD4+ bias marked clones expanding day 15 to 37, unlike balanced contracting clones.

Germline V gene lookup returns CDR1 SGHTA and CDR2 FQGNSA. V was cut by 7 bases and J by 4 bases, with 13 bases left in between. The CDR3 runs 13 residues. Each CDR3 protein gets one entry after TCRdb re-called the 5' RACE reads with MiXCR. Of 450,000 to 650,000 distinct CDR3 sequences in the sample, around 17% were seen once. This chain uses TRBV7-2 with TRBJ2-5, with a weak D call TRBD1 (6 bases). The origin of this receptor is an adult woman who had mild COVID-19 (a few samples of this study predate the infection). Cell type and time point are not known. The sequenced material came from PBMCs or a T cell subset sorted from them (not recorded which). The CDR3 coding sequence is TGTGCCAGCAACAGGGTTCATGGAGAGACCCAGTACTTC. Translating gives CASNRVHGETQYF.